This TCR beta chain emerged from a study of shared clonotypes between healthy human individuals. Assay: immunoSEQ multiplex PCR; the TCRdb copy retains only in-frame clones and omits some. The sample lists more than 2,000,000 clones, around nine tenths occurring once. The CDR3 spans 15 residues. In germline, CDR1 is SGHRS, CDR2 YFSETQ. V was clipped by 0 bases and J by 6 bases, with 14 bases between them. Sequencing was performed on naive CD4+ T cells sorted from blood. The sample's subset: CD45RA+ positively selected. The TCR originated in a young man in good health. V is TRBV5-1 and J is TRBJ2-3, with D hard to call. CDR3 sequence reads: CASSLAPIVGDTQYF. CDR3 sequence (DNA): TGCGCCAGCAGCTTGGCCCCGATCGTCGGGGATACGCAGTATTTT.